Below, 18 T cell receptor beta chains from the same sample are listed, as sequenced in a study of T cells in Graves' hyperthyroidism and ophthalmopathy. Using RNA transcripts as the source, TCR beta CDR3 regions were amplified. The primer set for the first-round RT-PCR of the TCR CDR3 was HTBI. MiXCR was run by TCRdb on the multiplex PCR reads, yielding one entry per CDR3 protein. The top ten clones hold about 27% of a sample with fewer than 400,000 distinct CDR3 sequences, 15% to 19% of them seen once. Sequences were obtained from blood. These receptors were collected from a young woman with Graves' hyperthyroidism that later progressed to Graves' ophthalmopathy.

This clonotype was counted ten times or more. The genes are TRBV27 and TRBJ2-7, with TRBD2 matching over 13 bases. Germline CDR1 is MNHEY and CDR2 is SMNVEV (reference sequence). V gave up 5 bases and J gave up 4 bases; unmatched junction bases: 5. This CDR3 is built from 15 residues. CDR3 bases: TGTGCCAGCAGTCAGGGGACTAGCGGGATTTACGAGCAGTACTTC. Its protein product is CASSQGTSGIYEQYF.

The sample holds many counts of this clonotype. V gene TRBV2 combines with J gene TRBJ2-1; 8 bases align to TRBD1. CDR3 size: 13 residues. Trimming cost V 8 bases and J 5 bases; bases outside gene matches: 5. Germline CDR1 and CDR2: SNHLY and FYNNEI. CDR3 in amino acids: CASGGQGNNEQFF. CDR3 nucleotide sequence: TGTGCCAGCGGTGGACAGGGCAACAATGAGCAGTTCTTC.

The V call is TRBV27, the J call TRBJ2-2; D is possibly TRBD2 (5 bases). The CDR3 extends over 12 amino acids. Per the germline V gene, CDR1 is MNHEY and CDR2 is SMNVEV (reference sequence). V lost 7 bases to trimming and J lost 7 bases, with 10 bases between them. The CDR3, as DNA: TGTGCCAGCAACCGAGGAGGCGGGGAGCTGTTTTTT. Translation: CASNRGGGELFF.

The gene calls are TRBV20-1 and TRBJ2-4; 8 nucleotides align to TRBD1. V shed 4 bases and J 0 bases; nucleotides not matched to a gene: 20. The CDR3 totals 20 residues. The germline CDR1 and CDR2 sequences are DFQATT and SNEGSKA (reference sequence). CDR3 DNA sequence: TGCAGTGCTAAAACCGGGACAGGCGTATCAGGCCCACTAGCCAAAAACATTCAGTACTTC. Protein sequence: CSAKTGTGVSGPLAKNIQYF.

This clonotype was observed at least ten times. V gene TRBV7-2 combines with J gene TRBJ2-1; weak D call: TRBD2 (5 bases). The CDR3 is made up of 13 amino acids. Germline CDR1 is SGHTA and CDR2 is FQGNSA. Trimming left V 5 bases short and J 6 bases short, with 11 bases between. CDR3 sequence: CASSQVSGNEQFF. CDR3 bases: TGTGCCAGCAGCCAAGTGAGCGGCAATGAGCAGTTCTTC.

This clonotype was recorded at least ten times. V gene TRBV3-1 combines with J gene TRBJ1-5; 7 bases are a match to TRBD1. The V segment lost 1 base and the J segment 2 bases; nucleotides outside the gene matches: 8. Per germline, CDR1 LGHDT and CDR2 YNNKEL (reference sequence). This CDR3 has 17 amino acids. The CDR3 spells CASSQARGGAGNQPQHF. CDR3 coding DNA: TGTGCCAGCAGCCAAGCCAGAGGGGGCGCGGGCAATCAGCCCCAGCATTTT.

This chain connects TRBV6-1 to TRBJ2-7; tentatively, D is TRBD2 (5 bases). Deletions cut 7 bases from V and 7 bases from J, with 23 bases between. Germline CDR1 and CDR2: MNHNS and SASEGT. This CDR3 has 15 amino acids. The DNA of the CDR3 is TGTGCCAGCACCCTAGCCCGGGGTCTGCCGGGAGAGCAGTACTTC. Amino acids: CASTLARGLPGEQYF.

This clonotype has a count of ten or more. The rearrangement links TRBV6-1 to TRBJ1-6; possibly TRBD1 for D (5 bases). Per the germline V gene, CDR1 is MNHNS and CDR2 is SASEGT. Trimming removed 5 bases from V and 7 bases from J, with 12 bases in between. There are 14 residues in the CDR3. CDR3 sequence (DNA): TGTGCCAGCAGTTGGGGACCAAGGAATTCACCCCTCCACTTT. This codes for CASSWGPRNSPLHF.

This clonotype was observed many times. J is TRBJ2-1 and V is TRBV28; 16 bases align to TRBD2. The germline gives CDR1 MDHEN, CDR2 SYDVKM. Germline trimming cut 5 bases from V and 11 bases from J; bases unmatched to any gene: 6. This CDR3 contains 15 residues. CDR3 DNA: TGTGCCAGCAGTACGGGACTAGCGGGAGGGCGGAAGCAGTTCTTC. The encoded protein is CASSTGLAGGRKQFF. Full variable domain (missing parts from reference TRBV28 and TRBJ2-1): DVKVTQSSRYLVKRTGEKVFLECVQDMDHENMFWYRQDPGLGLRLIYFSYDVKMKEKGDIPEGYSVSREKKERFSLILESASTNQTSMYLCASSTGLAGGRKQFFGPGTRLTVL.

DNA for the CDR3: TGTGCCAGCAGTGAATCTGGGAAAGGGAGCACAGATACGCAGTATTTT. Protein sequence: CASSESGKGSTDTQYF. This sequence joins TRBV25-1 and TRBJ2-3; D unclear. The germline V gene has CDR1 MGHDK and CDR2 SYGVNS. The CDR3 contains 16 residues. V lost 1 base and J lost 0, with 11 bases in between.

The J gene is TRBJ2-2, the V gene TRBV10-2, with 9 positions matching TRBD2. The CDR3 is 17 amino acids. Germline V gene lookup returns CDR1 WSHSY and CDR2 SAAADI. J was trimmed by 7 bases and V by 0 bases; bases with no gene match: 9. As DNA, the CDR3 is TGCGCCAGCAGTGAGTCCGTTCTAGCGGGAAAGGGCGGGGAGCTGTTTTTT. This encodes CASSESVLAGKGGELFF.

This clonotype has only a few counts. The chain has TRBV5-6 and TRBJ2-3; D is unclear. Trimming stripped 3 bases from V and 1 base from J, with 18 bases between. The CDR3 has 17 amino acids. Germline V CDR1 and CDR2: SGHDT, YYEEEE. The CDR3 sequence is CASSSNRFPTRTDTQYF. The CDR3 DNA follows: TGTGCCAGCAGCTCGAACAGATTCCCTACCCGCACAGATACGCAGTATTTT.

This clonotype was seen many times. V is TRBV5-1 and J is TRBJ2-3; TRBD2 aligns across 7 bases. The V segment lost 3 bases and the J segment 1 base; nucleotides outside the gene matches: 5. The CDR3 is made up of 15 amino acids. Germline CDR1 SGHRS, CDR2 YFSETQ. CDR3 sequence: CASSYAGVGTDTQYF. The CDR3 nucleotides read TGCGCCAGCAGCTACGCGGGAGTCGGCACAGATACGCAGTATTTT.

This clonotype was seen at least ten times. The chain carries TRBV7-2 and TRBJ2-7; 8 bases are a match to TRBD1. Germline CDR1 is SGHTA and CDR2 is FQGNSA. The CDR3 loop spans 13 amino acids. The junction had 8 bases not matched to a gene; V was cut back by 7 bases and J by 6 bases. The CDR3 sequence: CASTGQGFSEQYF. In DNA form, the CDR3 reads TGTGCCAGCACAGGACAGGGTTTTTCCGAGCAGTACTTC.

The chain joins TRBV3-1 to TRBJ1-4; D gene uncertain. The CDR3 runs to 16 residues. The germline V gene has CDR1 LGHDT and CDR2 YNNKEL (reference sequence). The V and J ends lost 0 bases and 4 bases respectively, with 12 bases between them. For the CDR3, the DNA is TGTGCCAGCAGCCAAGAGATCACGGCACTTAATGAAAAACTGTTTTTT. Translated: CASSQEITALNEKLFF.

The chain employs TRBV28 and TRBJ2-5; either TRBD1 or TRBD2 may fit D (5 bases each). The CDR3 contains 16 residues. Looked up from germline, CDR1 is MDHEN and CDR2 is SYDVKM. Trimming removed 7 bases at V and 3 bases at J, with 21 bases between. The CDR3 region is CASTTMRARGKETQYF. CDR3 bases: TGTGCCAGCACTACTATGCGCGCGAGGGGCAAAGAGACCCAGTACTTC.

This clonotype came up many times. The V and J genes are TRBV18 and TRBJ2-7, with D unclear. This CDR3 region has 16 residues. Germline CDR1 reads KGHSH; CDR2 reads LQKENI. Trimming removed 3 bases from V and 0 bases from J, with 15 bases in between. This chain's CDR3 is CASSPMGSKSSYEQYF. DNA for the CDR3: TGTGCCAGCTCACCTATGGGGTCGAAATCCTCCTACGAGCAGTACTTC.

This clonotype was counted at least ten times. The chain has TRBV5-1 and TRBJ2-4, with D perhaps TRBD1 (6 bases). CDR3 length: 16 amino acids. V gave up 4 bases and J gave up 9 bases, with 23 bases separating them. Germline V gives CDR1 SGHRS, CDR2 YFSETQ. CDR3 sequence (DNA): TGCGCCAGCAGCGCGAGCCCCGACAGGTCTGGAGGCATTCAGTACTTC. It specifies CASSASPDRSGGIQYF.